This entry is about one T cell receptor (beta chain). The data belong to a study of blood T cell repertoires in COVID-19. For the study at large: T cells, B-cell-depleted T cells, or PBMCs provided the cDNA or gDNA that served as material.

Recruited during active infection, patients (from Seattle) were subsequently followed longitudinally. The CDR3 is 14 amino acids. The V end lost 3 bases, the J end lost 5 bases, and 14 bases lay between the germline ends. Germline V gives CDR1 SGHNT, CDR2 YYREEE (reference sequence). Measured with immunoSEQ multiplex PCR; TCRdb has only the in-frame clones, and not every one. This sample carries over 150,000 clones, 85% of them seen once, and the ten largest clones take around 8.1%. The chain joins TRBV5-4 to TRBJ1-1; TRBD1 might be the D (6 bases). Sequenced material: peripheral blood. The receptor was isolated from a woman aged 55-70 years with COVID-19, enrolled during active disease. The CDR3 loop reads CASSSISRGTEAFF. CDR3 coding DNA: TGTGCCAGCAGCTCGATTTCGAGGGGGACTGAAGCTTTCTTT.